The TCR beta chain under discussion was sequenced for a study of T cells after yellow fever vaccination. UMIs and a universal primer site were added when TCR cDNA was made by 5'RACE template switching. TCRdb called the 5' RACE reads again in MiXCR, with one record for every CDR3 protein. This table has around 610,000 distinct CDR3 sequences, 13% appearing once. V gave up 4 bases and J gave up 0 bases, with 13 bases separating them. This CDR3 region has 16 residues. In germline, CDR1 is SGHKS, CDR2 YYEKEE (reference sequence). This clonotype appeared a few times. Its antigen is not known. General study results and limits: Clonotype sharing between CD4 and CD8 compartments was small. Most primary-vaccination clones recurred post-booster (roughly 97% CD4, more than 85% CD8).

This chain links TRBV5-5 with TRBJ2-2, with D possibly TRBD2 on 5 matching bases. This material consisted of PBMCs, taken on the day of the yellow fever booster vaccination. The TCR comes from a man aged 25-45 years who received the YFV17D yellow fever vaccine. CDR3 in amino acids: CASSLEAGANTGELFF. CDR3 in DNA: TGTGCCAGCAGCCTCGAGGCGGGTGCGAACACCGGGGAGCTGTTTTTT.